This note documents a single T cell receptor (beta chain) sequence. The sample belongs to a study of cytomegalovirus exposure and HLA in healthy donors. On the study more broadly: Researchers previously reported finding 90 million to 130 million unique TCR beta sequences from 170 million or so T cells.

Unmatched junction bases numbered 11, after V lost 5 bases and J lost 7 bases. The CDR3 runs 16 residues. Germline V lookup: CDR1 MDHEN, CDR2 SYDVKM. 13 Jbeta primers and 60 Vbeta primers were used for the PCR. Profiling relied on immunoSEQ multiplex PCR, and the TCRdb table lists in-frame clones only, not all of them. This sample has around 150,000 clones, with 80% to 85% found just once. Everyone who donated was a healthy bone marrow donor. The chain is built from TRBV28 and TRBJ1-4; 9 nucleotides align to TRBD1. The sequenced sample was PBMCs. This TCR derives from a woman under 30 in good health and CMV-seronegative. The CDR3 region is CASSGAYRGLGEKLFF. CDR3 DNA sequence: TGTGCCAGCAGTGGGGCTTACAGGGGGCTGGGTGAAAAACTGTTTTTT.